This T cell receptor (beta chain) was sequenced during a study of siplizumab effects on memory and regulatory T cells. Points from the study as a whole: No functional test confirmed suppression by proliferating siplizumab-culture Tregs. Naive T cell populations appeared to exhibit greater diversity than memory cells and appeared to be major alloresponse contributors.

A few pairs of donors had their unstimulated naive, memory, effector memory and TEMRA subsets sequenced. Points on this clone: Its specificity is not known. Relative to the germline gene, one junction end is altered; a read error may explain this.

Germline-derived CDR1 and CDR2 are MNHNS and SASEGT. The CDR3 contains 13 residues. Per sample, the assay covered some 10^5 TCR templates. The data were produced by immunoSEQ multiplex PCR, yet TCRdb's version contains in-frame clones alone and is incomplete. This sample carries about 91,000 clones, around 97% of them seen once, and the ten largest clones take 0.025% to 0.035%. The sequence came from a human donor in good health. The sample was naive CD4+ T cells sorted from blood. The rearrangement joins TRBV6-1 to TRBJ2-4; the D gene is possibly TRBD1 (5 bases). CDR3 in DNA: TGTGCCAGCGGTGACAGAACCAAAAACATTCAGTACTTC. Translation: CASGDRTKNIQYF.